The rows below give T cell receptor beta chains drawn from one sample of a study of OX40 agonist ivuxolimab in advanced cancers. Profiled with immunoSEQ multiplex PCR; TCRdb holds only in-frame clones, not every one. This sample has about 69,000 clones, with almost 90% found just once. The specimen was CD4+ or CD8+ T cells sorted from blood, collected in a trial of the OX40 agonist ivuxolimab. Receptors were obtained from an adult with an advanced solid tumor such as melanoma, head and neck, liver or kidney cancer. CDR3s include the opening cysteine and the closing phenylalanine or tryptophan. The D gene is left open where the match is weak. Rows give clone size only sometimes, using once, few, many, or a class for an expanded clone.

>.|TRBJ2-5|.|TRBV10-2
TGCGCCACTAAGTACGTAGAGACCCAGTACTTC
CATKYVETQYF
>.|TRBJ2-7|.|TRBV28
TGTGCCAGCAGTTTGACCGTCTACGAGCAGTACTTC
CASSLTVYEQYF
>.|TRBJ2-7|.|TRBV7-2
TGTGCCAGCAGCGGAACTCAGATGGGCGAGCAGTACTTC
CASSGTQMGEQYF
>.|TRBJ2-7|.|TRBV27
TGTGCCAGCAGCCCCCCAGGGAGGACCTACGAGCAGTACTTC
CASSPPGRTYEQYF
>TRBD2|TRBJ2-1|.|TRBV18
TGTGCCAGCTCACCTTTGACAGGGTCGACTAGCGGTGAGCAGTTCTTC
CASSPLTGSTSGEQFF
>.|TRBJ1-1|.|TRBV7-9
TGTGCCAGCAGCTTAAATTTAGGGGGTCTCACTGAAGCTTTCTTT
CASSLNLGGLTEAFF
>.|TRBJ2-4|.|TRBV9
TGTGCCAGCAGCGTAGCTACGACAGGTCTCGAAAACATTCAGTACTTC
CASSVATTGLENIQYF
>.|TRBJ2-3|once|TRBV5-1
TGCGCCAGCAGCATCGGTAACACAGATACGCAGTATTTT
CASSIGNTDTQYF
>TRBD1|TRBJ1-5|.|TRBV5-6
TGTGCCAGCAGCCGACAGGGACCGATAAACAATCAGCCCCAGCATTTT
CASSRQGPINNQPQHF
>.|TRBJ1-4|once|TRBV4-1
TGCGCCAGCAGCCAAGATCTCAGGGCGCGGGAAAAACTGTTTTTT
CASSQDLRAREKLFF
>.|TRBJ2-2|.|TRBV10-1
TGCGCCAGCAGCGAACCGACCGGTGGGGAGCTGTTTTTT
CASSEPTGGELFF